Each of the 29 T cell receptor beta chains below was sequenced from the same sample in a study of human T cells and chemical hapten exposure. TCRdb redid the calling of the RACE reads with MiXCR, one entry per CDR3 protein. The data show 80,000 to 95,000 distinct CDR3 sequences, with roughly 10% seen just once and around 4% held by the top ten. The time point was: patch test 1, 2 weeks after DPC sensitization. The treatment here: therapeutic diphenylcyclopropenone sensitization with weekly scalp DPC. The sample here was whole blood, taken in connection with sensitization to the hapten diphenylcyclopropenone (DPC). The receptor set was obtained from a woman between 45 and 65 years old with alopecia areata. Some clones in this sample may be carry-over from other donors' samples.

In its sample, this clonotype was seen a few times. The V call is TRBV7-2, the J call TRBJ2-7, with TRBD1 identical over 8 bases. The ends lost 5 bases at V and 6 bases at J; junction bases unmatched: 9. CDR1 and CDR2 (germline): SGHTA, FQGNSA. The CDR3 is made up of 14 amino acids. The CDR3 DNA sequence: TGTGCCAGCAGCGGACGGACAGGGAAAAGCGAGCAGTACTTC. Translated: CASSGRTGKSEQYF. The variable domain in full, completed from reference TRBV7-2 and TRBJ2-7, reads GAGVSQSPSNKVTEKGKDVELRCDPISGHTALYWYRQSLGQGLEFLIYFQGNSAPDKSGLPSDRFSAERTGGSVSTLTIQRTQQEDSAVYLCASSGRTGKSEQYFGPGTRLTVT.

This clonotype was found many times. The CDR3 DNA reads as TGTGCTAGTGGTTTACACAGACAGGGCGAGGGGAACACTGAAGCTTTCTTT. This gives the protein CASGLHRQGEGNTEAFF. This chain uses TRBV12-5 with TRBJ1-1; 7 bases fit TRBD1. J was trimmed by 1 base and V by 3 bases; bases with no gene match: 11. This CDR3 is built from 17 residues. The germline V gene has CDR1 LGHNT and CDR2 FRNRAP.

In this sample, this clonotype turned up many times. The chain employs TRBV24-1 and TRBJ2-1, with 12 bases aligning to TRBD2. Germline V gives CDR1 KGHDR, CDR2 SFDVKD. Trimming removed 3 bases from V and 6 bases from J; junction bases left unmatched: 5. This CDR3 region has 16 residues. CDR3 DNA: TGTGCCACCAGTGATCTCCTAGCGGGGGGGCGCAATGAGCAGTTCTTC. Protein: CATSDLLAGGRNEQFF.

The chain combines TRBV20-1 with TRBJ2-3, with unresolved D. CDR1 and CDR2 (germline): DFQATT, SNEGSKA (reference sequence). This CDR3 spans 13 amino acids. The V end was cut by 6 bases, the J end by 0 bases, with 10 bases between. The CDR3 here is CSADSSSTDTQYF. DNA of the CDR3: TGCAGTGCCGACTCTTCTAGCACAGATACGCAGTATTTT.

The table lists this clonotype with many counts. The gene calls are TRBV5-1 and TRBJ2-7, with 10 bases matching TRBD2. The CDR3 runs to 14 residues. Germline CDR1 reads SGHRS; CDR2 reads YFSETQ. Losses at the gene ends were 5 bases for V and 2 bases for J; bases not matched to a gene: 4. CDR3 nucleotide sequence: TGCGCCAGCAGGTCAGCGGGAGGGGCCTACGAGCAGTACTTC. It encodes CASRSAGGAYEQYF.

The rearrangement uses TRBV29-1 and TRBJ1-1; tentative D call: TRBD1 (6 bases). In germline, CDR1 is SQVTM, CDR2 ANQGSEA. This CDR3 has 10 residues. Trimming stripped 3 bases from V and 11 bases from J, with 10 bases between. CDR3 coding DNA: TGCAGCGTTGATAAGGGGGGGGCTTTCTTT. Its translation: CSVDKGGAFF.

This clonotype was counted only a few times. The J gene is TRBJ2-7, the V gene TRBV28; D gene uncertain. Trimming left V 2 bases short and J 4 bases short, with 3 bases between. The CDR3 extends over 11 amino acids. Per germline, CDR1 MDHEN and CDR2 SYDVKM. This chain's CDR3 is CASSLKYEQYF. As DNA, the CDR3 is TGTGCCAGCAGTTTAAAATACGAGCAGTACTTC.

The rearrangement uses TRBV5-1 and TRBJ1-2, with a possible D match to TRBD1 (5 bases). Trimming took off 5 bases at V and 4 bases at J, with 15 bases between the two ends. Germline V gene lookup returns CDR1 SGHRS and CDR2 YFSETQ. This CDR3 spans 14 amino acids. This CDR3 is CASRRDGESYGYTF. The CDR3 DNA reads TGCGCCAGCAGGAGGGACGGAGAGTCCTATGGCTACACCTTC.

This clonotype was detected ten times or more. V and J are TRBV27 and TRBJ1-1, with 9 bases that match TRBD1. The CDR3 has 15 amino acids. V shed 5 bases and J 4 bases; nucleotides not matched to a gene: 8. Germline CDR1 reads MNHEY; CDR2 reads SMNVEV (reference sequence). The CDR3 spells CASSPHRGRATEAFF. CDR3 coding DNA: TGTGCCAGCAGTCCCCACAGGGGGCGCGCCACTGAAGCTTTCTTT.

There are a few counts of this clonotype. This chain links TRBV14 with TRBJ2-5, with D uncertain. The V gene lost 0 bases and the J gene lost 0 bases, with 11 bases spanning the gap. The germline CDR1 and CDR2 sequences are SGHDN and FVKESK. This CDR3 spans 16 amino acids. The CDR3 region has the DNA TGTGCCAGCAGCCAAGATCCGCAGGCGTACCAAGAGACCCAGTACTTC. Translating gives CASSQDPQAYQETQYF. Complete variable domain (other parts from reference TRBV14 and TRBJ2-5): EAGVTQFPSHSVIEKGQTVTLRCDPISGHDNLYWYRRVMGKEIKFLLHFVKESKQDESGMPNNRFLAERTGGTYSTLKVQPAELEDSGVYFCASSQDPQAYQETQYFGPGTRLLVL.

This clonotype has ten or more counts. This sequence joins TRBV15 and TRBJ2-7; D gene unclear. The CDR3 runs to 16 residues. From germline, CDR1 is LNHNV and CDR2 YYDKDF (reference sequence). V was cut by 0 bases and J by 2 bases, with 14 bases left in between. CDR3 loop: CATSRDRFSTTYEQYF. The CDR3 DNA follows: TGTGCCACCAGCAGAGATCGGTTTAGCACTACCTACGAGCAGTACTTC.

The CDR3: CASSLRDGPVQPQHF. The CDR3 DNA is TGTGCCAGCAGCTTACGCGACGGACCAGTTCAGCCCCAGCATTTT. This chain uses TRBV7-9 with TRBJ1-5; no reliable D call. The CDR3 spans 15 residues. Trimming removed 2 bases at V and 6 bases at J, with 14 bases between. Germline V gene data show CDR1 as SEHNR and CDR2 as FQNEAQ (reference sequence).

This clonotype has only a few counts. V gene TRBV12-3 or TRBV12-4 combines with J gene TRBJ2-7; no definite D call. V lost 5 bases and J lost 8, with 13 bases in between. The CDR3 covers 12 residues. Written as DNA, the CDR3 is TGTGCCAGCAGTCAACCTCCGGGTAAGCAGTACTTC. Translated: CASSQPPGKQYF.

This clonotype came up a few times. The V gene is TRBV7-2, the J gene TRBJ2-7, with TRBD1 identical over 8 bases. This CDR3 comprises 13 residues. Trimming cost V 5 bases and J 6 bases; bases outside gene matches: 6. Germline lookup yields CDR1 SGHTA and CDR2 FQGNSA. CDR3 nucleotide sequence: TGTGCCAGCAGCGGTAGACAGGGGCTCGAGCAGTACTTC. This translates into CASSGRQGLEQYF. The variable domain in full, completed from reference TRBV7-2 and TRBJ2-7, reads GAGVSQSPSNKVTEKGKDVELRCDPISGHTALYWYRQSLGQGLEFLIYFQGNSAPDKSGLPSDRFSAERTGGSVSTLTIQRTQQEDSAVYLCASSGRQGLEQYFGPGTRLTVT.

The chain uses TRBV7-2 and TRBJ1-5; D gene ambiguous. The germline CDR1 and CDR2 sequences are SGHTA and FQGNSA. This CDR3 is 16 amino acids long. Trimming took off 3 bases at V and 0 bases at J, with 12 bases between the two ends. CDR3 sequence (DNA): TGTGCCAGCAGCTTCGGCCAACCTTATAGCAATCAGCCCCAGCATTTT. Amino acids: CASSFGQPYSNQPQHF.

This clonotype was found many times. The rearrangement links TRBV18 to TRBJ1-1, with TRBD1 as a possible D gene (6 bases). Trimming removed 1 base at V and 3 bases at J, with 6 bases between. Germline V gene sequence: CDR1 KGHSH, CDR2 LQKENI. The CDR3 length is 13 residues. In DNA form, the CDR3 reads TGTGCCAGCTCACCACGACAGGACACTGAAGCTTTCTTT. It translates to CASSPRQDTEAFF.

In this sample, this clonotype turned up many times. The chain couples TRBV23-1 to TRBJ2-6; 8 bases line up with TRBD1. TRBV23-1 is assigned to the ORF class and has an uncertain function. Germline trimming cut 2 bases from V and 0 bases from J; bases unmatched to any gene: 6. This CDR3 is 18 amino acids long. CDR3 residues: CASSQRFTGGSGANVLTF. In nucleotides, the CDR3 is TGCGCCAGCAGTCAACGATTTACAGGGGGCTCTGGGGCCAACGTCCTGACTTTC.

The chain carries TRBV11-2 and TRBJ2-2; 7 nucleotides line up with TRBD1. From germline, CDR1 is SGHAT and CDR2 FQNNGV. V gave up 5 bases and J gave up 4 bases; unmatched junction bases: 4. The CDR3 extends over 14 amino acids. CDR3 sequence reads: CASSRTGVTGELFF. In nucleotides, the CDR3 is TGTGCCAGCAGCCGAACAGGGGTCACCGGGGAGCTGTTTTTT.

DNA of the CDR3: TGCGCCAGCAGCTCCTCGGGACAGGGATTCTCCTACGAGCAGTACTTC. As protein: CASSSSGQGFSYEQYF. The genes are TRBV5-1 and TRBJ2-7; 9 bases line up with TRBD1. Germline values: CDR1 SGHRS, CDR2 YFSETQ. The V gene end was trimmed by 3 bases and the J gene end by 0 bases; junction bases not matched to a gene: 7. CDR3 size: 16 residues.

This clonotype was observed a few times. The chain couples TRBV28 to TRBJ1-2; the D is unclear. The CDR3 spans 13 residues. The V end lost 2 bases, the J end lost 8 bases, and 12 bases lay between the germline ends. CDR1 and CDR2 from the germline V gene are MDHEN and SYDVKM. The CDR3 region has the DNA TGTGCCAGCAGTTTAATCTGGGGAAGCGGCTACACCTTC. This sequence encodes CASSLIWGSGYTF.

This clonotype was picked up many times. V usage is TRBV7-9 and J usage is TRBJ1-5; D is perhaps TRBD1 (5 bases). The V end was cut by 0 bases, the J end by 0 bases, with 9 bases between. This CDR3 has 16 residues. The germline V gene has CDR1 SEHNR and CDR2 FQNEAQ (reference sequence). The CDR3 region has the DNA TGTGCCAGCAGCTTAGCGAGTGGGGCTAGCAATCAGCCCCAGCATTTT. Amino acids: CASSLASGASNQPQHF.

This clonotype was counted between two and nine times. The V gene is TRBV10-1, the J gene TRBJ1-1, with D tentatively TRBD1 (5 bases). The V end was cut by 4 bases, the J end by 3 bases, with 12 bases between. CDR1 and CDR2 from the germline V gene are WNHNN and SYGVQD (reference sequence). The CDR3 extends over 14 amino acids. CDR3 loop: CASSVGGLYTEAFF. The CDR3, as DNA: TGCGCCAGCAGTGTTGGGGGATTATACACTGAAGCTTTCTTT.

This clonotype was recorded many times. J is TRBJ2-7 and V is TRBV7-6; TRBD1 matches 7 bases. The CDR3 is 15 amino acids. V lost 5 bases to trimming and J lost 2 bases; unmatched junction nucleotides: 9. Germline V gene data show CDR1 as SGHVS and CDR2 as FNYEAQ. CDR3 nucleotides: TGTGCCAGCAGCCCGATGGACAGGACAACCTACGAGCAGTACTTC. It yields the protein CASSPMDRTTYEQYF.

This clonotype was seen at least ten times. The V and J genes are TRBV6-4 and TRBJ2-2; maybe TRBD1 (6 bases). CDR1 is MRHNA and CDR2 is SNTAGT in the germline V gene. V shed 3 bases and J shed 6 bases, with 17 bases lying between them. The CDR3 has 16 residues. The chain's CDR3 is CASSEAWGRGPGELFF. CDR3 sequence (DNA): TGTGCCAGCAGTGAAGCCTGGGGCAGGGGCCCCGGGGAGCTGTTTTTT.

The chain recombines TRBV12-3 or TRBV12-4 with TRBJ2-4; D is possibly TRBD2 (6 bases). The CDR3 sequence is 13 residues long. V lost 5 bases and J lost 11, with 16 bases in between. The CDR3 loop reads CASSPGGGKVQYF. The CDR3 DNA is TGTGCCAGCAGTCCTGGTGGGGGGAAGGTTCAGTACTTC.

The J gene is TRBJ2-3, the V gene TRBV7-2, with D hard to call. Germline V lookup: CDR1 SGHTA, CDR2 FQGNSA. This CDR3 region has 13 residues. V was pared by 4 bases and J by 2 bases, with 7 bases between. CDR3 amino acids: CASSSRFTDTQYF. CDR3 sequence (DNA): TGTGCCAGCAGCTCCCGTTTCACAGATACGCAGTATTTT. Together with reference TRBV7-2 and TRBJ2-3, the CDR3 gives the full variable domain: GAGVSQSPSNKVTEKGKDVELRCDPISGHTALYWYRQSLGQGLEFLIYFQGNSAPDKSGLPSDRFSAERTGGSVSTLTIQRTQQEDSAVYLCASSSRFTDTQYFGPGTRLTVL.

The chain has TRBV6-6 and TRBJ2-7; either TRBD1 or TRBD2 may fit D (6 bases each). V shed 5 bases and J shed 3 bases, with 20 bases lying between them. CDR3 size: 16 residues. Germline V gives CDR1 MNHNY, CDR2 SVGAGI (reference sequence). The CDR3 sequence: CASSTNGGQTDYEQYF. In DNA form, the CDR3 reads TGTGCCAGCAGTACGAACGGGGGCCAAACTGACTACGAGCAGTACTTC.

The V call is TRBV14, the J call TRBJ1-1; no clear D gene. The ends were cut back, 4 bases at V and 5 bases at J, with 11 bases in the middle. Germline V gene lookup returns CDR1 SGHDN and CDR2 FVKESK. This CDR3 is built from 13 residues. CDR3 residues: CASSRLVTTEAFF. The DNA of the CDR3 is TGTGCCAGCAGCCGATTAGTCACAACTGAAGCTTTCTTT.

This clonotype was counted at least ten times. The CDR3 DNA is TGCAGCGTTGAAACCCAGACGAAAGCTTTCTTT. This codes for CSVETQTKAFF. The chain carries TRBV29-1 and TRBJ1-1; unclear D gene. V was clipped by 2 bases and J by 9 bases, with 10 bases between them. The CDR3 is 11 residues long. Germline V gene data show CDR1 as SQVTM and CDR2 as ANQGSEA.